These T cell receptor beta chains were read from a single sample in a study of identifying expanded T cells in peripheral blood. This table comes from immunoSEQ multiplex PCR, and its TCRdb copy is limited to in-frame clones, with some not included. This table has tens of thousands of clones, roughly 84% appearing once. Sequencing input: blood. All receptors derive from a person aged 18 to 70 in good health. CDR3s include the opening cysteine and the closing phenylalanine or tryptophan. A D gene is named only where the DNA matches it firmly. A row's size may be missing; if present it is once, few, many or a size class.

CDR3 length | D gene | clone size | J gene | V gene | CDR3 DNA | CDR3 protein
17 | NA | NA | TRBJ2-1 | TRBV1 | TGCACCAGCAGTCCGCGGACTAGCGGGAGGGCGGACAATGAGCAGTTCTTC | CTSSPRTSGRADNEQFF
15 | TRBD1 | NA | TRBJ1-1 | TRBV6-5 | TGTGCCAGCAGTTACTCGGGGACAGTGAACACTGAAGCTTTCTTT | CASSYSGTVNTEAFF
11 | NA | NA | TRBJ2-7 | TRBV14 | TGTGCCAGCAGCCAAGTAGGTGAGCAGTACTTC | CASSQVGEQYF
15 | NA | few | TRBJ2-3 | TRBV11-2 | TGTGCCAGCAGCTTTACAGCTGGGCGGTCAGATACGCAGTATTTT | CASSFTAGRSDTQYF
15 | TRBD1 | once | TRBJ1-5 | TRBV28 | TGTGCCAGCAGCTTTTGGACAGGGGGGAATCAGCCCCAGCATTTT | CASSFWTGGNQPQHF
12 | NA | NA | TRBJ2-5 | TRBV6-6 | TGTGCCAGCACGTGGAGCCAAGAGACCCAGTACTTC | CASTWSQETQYF
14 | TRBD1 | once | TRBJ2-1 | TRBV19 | TGTGCCAGTAGCCCGGGACAGGGGCACAATGAGCAGTTCTTC | CASSPGQGHNEQFF
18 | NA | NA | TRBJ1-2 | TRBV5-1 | TGCGCCAGCAGCTCGGGAGGGTTGGCAGGGCACGCGACTTATGGCTACACCTTC | CASSSGGLAGHATYGYTF
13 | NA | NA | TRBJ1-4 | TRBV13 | TGTGCCAGCAGCTTAGGGGGGAATGAAAAACTGTTTTTT | CASSLGGNEKLFF
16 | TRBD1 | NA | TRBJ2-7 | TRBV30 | TGTGCCTGGAGTCTCTCCTTCACAGGGGTAGGCAACGAGCAGTACTTC | CAWSLSFTGVGNEQYF
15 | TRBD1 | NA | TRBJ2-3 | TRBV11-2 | TGTGCCAGCAGCCCCCCGGGACAGGGCACAGATACGCAGTATTTT | CASSPPGQGTDTQYF
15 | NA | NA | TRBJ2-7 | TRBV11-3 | TGTGCCAGCAGCCCAGGGGGGGGCGTTGGGAACGAGCAGTACTTC | CASSPGGGVGNEQYF
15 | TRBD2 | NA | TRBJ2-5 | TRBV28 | TGTGCCAGCAGCCAGGGACTAGCGGGAAGCTCGACCCAGTACTTC | CASSQGLAGSSTQYF
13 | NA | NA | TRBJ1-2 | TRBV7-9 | TGTGCCAGCAGCTTATTTGACACCTATGGCTACACCTTC | CASSLFDTYGYTF
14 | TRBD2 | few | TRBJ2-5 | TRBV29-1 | TGCAGCGTTGAGGGACTAGCTCTGGCAGAGACCCAGTACTTC | CSVEGLALAETQYF
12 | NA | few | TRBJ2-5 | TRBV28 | TGTGCCAGCAGTTTATTTGGTGAGACCCAGTACTTC | CASSLFGETQYF
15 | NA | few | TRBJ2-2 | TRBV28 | TGTGCCAGCAGTTTAGACCTCCCCCTCACCGGGGAGCTGTTTTTT | CASSLDLPLTGELFF
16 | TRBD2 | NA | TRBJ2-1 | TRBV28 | TGTGCCAGCAGTGAGGCGGGAGTGGGCTCCTACAATGAGCAGTTCTTC | CASSEAGVGSYNEQFF
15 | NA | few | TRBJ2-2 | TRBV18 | TGTGCCAGCTCACCTGGGACACCGGTCACCGGGGAGCTGTTTTTT | CASSPGTPVTGELFF
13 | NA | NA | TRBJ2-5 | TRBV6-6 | TGTGCCAGCAGTATAACGGGGATGGAGACCCAGTACTTC | CASSITGMETQYF
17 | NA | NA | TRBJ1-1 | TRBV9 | TGTGCCAGCAGCCTAAACTGGGGGGGCGGCATGAACACTGAAGCTTTCTTT | CASSLNWGGGMNTEAFF
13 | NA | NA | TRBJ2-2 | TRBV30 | TGTGCCTGGATGTACAAATACACCGGGGAGCTGTTTTTT | CAWMYKYTGELFF
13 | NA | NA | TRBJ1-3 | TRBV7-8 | TGTGCCAGCAGCTTCAGGGGTGGAAACACCATATATTTT | CASSFRGGNTIYF
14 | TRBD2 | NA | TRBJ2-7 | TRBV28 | TGTGCCAGCAGCCCCGGACTAGCGGGGACCGAGCAGTACTTC | CASSPGLAGTEQYF
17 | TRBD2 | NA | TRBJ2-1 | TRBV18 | TGTGCCAGCTCACCAGCGGCTAGCGGGAGTCTTCCGAATGAGCAGTTCTTC | CASSPAASGSLPNEQFF